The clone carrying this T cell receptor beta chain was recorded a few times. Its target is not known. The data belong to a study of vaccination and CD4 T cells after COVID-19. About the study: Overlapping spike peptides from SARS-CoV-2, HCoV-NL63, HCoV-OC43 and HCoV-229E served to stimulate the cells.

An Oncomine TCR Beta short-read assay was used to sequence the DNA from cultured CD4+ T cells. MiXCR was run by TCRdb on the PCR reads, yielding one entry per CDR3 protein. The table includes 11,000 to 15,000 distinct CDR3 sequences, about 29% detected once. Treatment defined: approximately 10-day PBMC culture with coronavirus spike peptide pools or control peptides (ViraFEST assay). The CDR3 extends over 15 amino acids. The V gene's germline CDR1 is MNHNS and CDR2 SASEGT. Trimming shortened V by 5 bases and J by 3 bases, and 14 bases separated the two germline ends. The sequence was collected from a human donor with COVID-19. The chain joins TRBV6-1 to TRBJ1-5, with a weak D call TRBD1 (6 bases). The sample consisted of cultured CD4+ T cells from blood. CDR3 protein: CASSPDRGNNQPQHF. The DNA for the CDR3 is TGTGCCAGCAGTCCGGACAGAGGTAACAATCAGCCCCAGCATTTT.